A selection of T cell receptor beta chains follows, all from one sample in a study of graft-versus-host responses after intestinal transplantation. The antigens of these receptors remain unknown. TCRdb keeps only in-frame clones here, not all; method: immunoSEQ multiplex PCR. In the table there are about 110,000 clones, about 87% of which are singletons. The specimen was unstimulated CD4+ T cells sorted from spleen or lymph node cells, collected before transplant. Receptors originate from a human donor who was the organ donor for an intestinal transplant. The CDR3 runs from the conserved cysteine through the conserved F or W. Each record gives: V gene, J gene, clone size, D gene, CDR3 protein, CDR3 DNA. D genes are given only for firm matches. Not all rows give a size; the values are once, few, many and, for expanded clones, a class.

>TRBV18|TRBJ1-4|-|-
CASSHSPQATNEKLFF
TGTGCCAGCTCACATTCCCCTCAGGCGACTAATGAAAAACTGTTTTTT
>TRBV7-9|TRBJ1-3|-|TRBD1
CASRVETGLSGNTIYF
TGTGCCAGCAGGGTCGAGACAGGGCTCTCTGGAAACACCATATATTTT
>TRBV6-1|TRBJ1-1|-|TRBD1
CASSRQGVTEAFF
TGTGCCAGCAGCCGGCAGGGGGTAACTGAAGCTTTCTTT
>TRBV11-2|TRBJ2-5|-|TRBD1
CASRKNRQGQETQYF
TGTGCCAGCAGAAAAAATCGACAGGGACAAGAGACCCAGTACTTC
>TRBV19|TRBJ2-1|few|TRBD2
CASSEGLAGGFEQFF
TGTGCCAGTAGTGAGGGACTAGCGGGAGGGTTTGAGCAGTTCTTC
>TRBV7-2|TRBJ1-3|-|TRBD1
CASSLAWTGAGNTIYF
TGTGCCAGCAGCTTAGCGTGGACAGGCGCTGGAAACACCATATATTTT
>TRBV7-3|TRBJ2-1|-|TRBD2
CASSPRLAGVIHEQFF
TGTGCCAGCAGCCCCCGACTAGCGGGAGTAATCCATGAGCAGTTCTTC
>TRBV28|TRBJ2-3|-|-
CASSFGGLASSTDTQYF
TGTGCCAGCAGTTTCGGGGGATTGGCATCTAGCACAGATACGCAGTATTTT
>TRBV25-1|TRBJ1-1|-|-
CASSDDATTGNTEAFF
TGTGCCAGCAGTGATGACGCTACGACAGGGAACACTGAAGCTTTCTTT
>TRBV6-1|TRBJ2-1|-|-
CASSVGPNGAYNEQFF
TGTGCCAGCAGTGTGGGGCCGAACGGAGCCTACAATGAGCAGTTCTTC
>TRBV30|TRBJ2-1|few|TRBD2
CAWNTGGLAGPWYNEQFF
TGTGCCTGGAATACGGGGGGACTAGCGGGGCCCTGGTACAATGAGCAGTTCTTC
>TRBV27|TRBJ2-3|-|TRBD2
CASSARLAGGTDTQYF
TGTGCCAGCAGTGCCAGACTAGCGGGAGGGACAGATACGCAGTATTTT
>TRBV7-9|TRBJ2-5|-|-
CASSLPLRGPKETQYF
TGTGCCAGCAGCTTACCCCTGCGGGGGCCAAAAGAGACCCAGTACTTC
>TRBV7-9|TRBJ2-7|-|TRBD2
CASSREGGRYF
TGTGCCAGCAGCAGGGAGGGCGGGAGGTACTTC
>TRBV9|TRBJ1-5|-|-
CASSVGSRDQPQHF
TGTGCCAGCAGCGTAGGAAGCAGGGATCAGCCCCAGCATTTT
>TRBV7-3|TRBJ2-1|-|-
CASSLSRGSGHEQFF
TGTGCCAGCAGCCTCTCGAGAGGTAGCGGCCATGAGCAGTTCTTC
>TRBV19|TRBJ2-5|-|TRBD2
CASTSSGRETQYF
TGTGCCAGTACCTCTAGCGGGAGAGAGACCCAGTACTTC
>TRBV11-3|TRBJ2-5|-|TRBD2
CASSEKSWASGGLQGTQYF
TGTGCCAGCAGTGAAAAATCGTGGGCTAGCGGGGGACTCCAAGGAACCCAGTACTTC
>TRBV6-4|TRBJ2-3|-|-
CASKASHSSGDTQYF
TGTGCCAGCAAAGCTAGCCACTCCTCCGGAGATACGCAGTATTTT
>TRBV6-1|TRBJ1-5|-|-
CASSERGGNQPQHF
TGTGCCAGCAGTGAAAGAGGCGGCAATCAGCCCCAGCATTTT
>TRBV6-5|TRBJ2-5|few|-
CASSYRETQYF
TGTGCCAGCAGTTACAGGGAGACCCAGTACTTC
>TRBV6-5|TRBJ2-7|-|TRBD2
CASSYSGGFSYEQYF
TGTGCCAGCAGTTACTCCGGGGGGTTCTCCTACGAGCAGTACTTC
>TRBV6-5|TRBJ1-1|-|TRBD1
CASSKQGSTEAFF
TGTGCCAGCAGTAAACAGGGGTCCACTGAAGCTTTCTTT
>TRBV5-6|TRBJ1-5|-|-
CASSLKGNQPQHF
TGTGCCAGCAGCTTGAAAGGCAATCAGCCCCAGCATTTT
>TRBV7-2|TRBJ2-1|-|TRBD2
CASSARAGASYNEQFF
TGTGCCAGCAGCGCCCGAGCGGGGGCCTCCTACAATGAGCAGTTCTTC
>TRBV5-4|TRBJ2-2|-|-
CASSGRGGAGELFF
TGTGCCAGCAGCGGAAGAGGGGGGGCAGGGGAGCTGTTTTTT
>TRBV2|TRBJ1-1|once|TRBD1
CASSAAEGAITEAFF
TGTGCCAGCAGCGCTGCGGAGGGGGCGATCACTGAAGCTTTCTTT
>TRBV5-6|TRBJ2-5|-|-
CASSLGAGGETQYF
TGTGCCAGCAGCTTGGGGGCAGGTGGGGAGACCCAGTACTTC
>TRBV11-2|TRBJ2-3|-|-
CASSLVPLGADTQYF
TGTGCCAGCAGCCTGGTCCCGTTAGGCGCAGATACGCAGTATTTT
>TRBV6-1|TRBJ1-2|-|-
CASSGWASERYGYTF
TGTGCCAGCAGTGGGTGGGCTTCGGAGAGATATGGCTACACCTTC
>TRBV5-5|TRBJ2-1|-|TRBD2
CASSSRPGTSGLNEQFF
TGTGCCAGCAGCTCTCGACCGGGGACTAGCGGACTCAATGAGCAGTTCTTC
>TRBV14|TRBJ2-7|-|-
CASSQVIGRGRYEQYF
TGTGCCAGCAGCCAAGTTATTGGTCGAGGTCGCTACGAGCAGTACTTC
>TRBV28|TRBJ1-4|-|-
CASIWGGGRGEKLFF
TGTGCCAGCATATGGGGAGGGGGACGGGGTGAAAAACTGTTTTTT
>TRBV18|TRBJ2-7|-|-
CASSMGSGSNYEQYF
TGTGCCAGCTCAATGGGGAGCGGCTCAAACTACGAGCAGTACTTC
>TRBV11-3|TRBJ1-1|-|TRBD1
CASSLRQGGRRTEAFF
TGTGCCAGCAGCTTAAGACAGGGAGGCAGGAGGACTGAAGCTTTCTTT
>TRBV7-7|TRBJ2-2|-|-
CASSLTENTGELFF
TGTGCCAGCAGCCTGACAGAGAACACCGGGGAGCTGTTTTTT
>TRBV5-6|TRBJ1-2|-|-
CASSLGEPSNYGYTF
TGTGCCAGCAGCTTGGGGGAACCCTCTAACTATGGCTACACCTTC
>TRBV10-3|TRBJ1-6|few|TRBD1
CATGTVSPLHF
TGTGCCACAGGGACAGTTTCACCCCTCCACTTT
>TRBV5-1|TRBJ1-1|-|TRBD1
CASSLSGTGGTTEAFF
TGCGCCAGCAGCTTATCCGGGACAGGTGGTACCACTGAAGCTTTCTTT
>TRBV5-1|TRBJ2-2|-|TRBD1
CASSTPGQGAVGGELFF
TGCGCCAGCAGCACCCCGGGACAGGGGGCAGTCGGCGGGGAGCTGTTTTTT
>TRBV6-1|TRBJ2-7|-|TRBD1
CASSGLGQGESYEQYF
TGTGCCAGCAGTGGATTGGGACAGGGAGAGTCCTACGAGCAGTACTTC
>TRBV29-1|TRBJ2-4|-|TRBD1
CSVAQTGGRNIQYF
TGCAGCGTTGCCCAAACAGGGGGCAGAAACATTCAGTACTTC
>TRBV11-2|TRBJ2-6|-|-
CASSLVSSSGANVLTF
TGTGCCAGCAGCTTAGTGAGCAGTAGTGGGGCCAACGTCCTGACTTTC
>TRBV7-8|TRBJ2-1|-|-
CASSHFRVTVLGNEQFF
TGTGCCAGCAGCCATTTTAGGGTAACAGTTTTAGGTAATGAGCAGTTCTTC
>TRBV6-1|TRBJ2-3|once|TRBD1
CASLGGSTDTQYF
TGTGCCAGCCTAGGGGGCAGCACAGATACGCAGTATTTT
>TRBV2|TRBJ2-4|-|TRBD1
CASSEDRGKGISAPGDPFF
TGTGCCAGCAGTGAAGACAGGGGGAAGGGTATAAGTGCCCCAGGGGACCCCTTCTTC
>TRBV5-1|TRBJ2-7|-|TRBD1
CASSLGTGNYEQYF
TGCGCCAGCAGCCTAGGGACAGGGAACTACGAGCAGTACTTC
>TRBV7-9|TRBJ2-2|-|-
CASSLIDFHTGELFF
TGTGCCAGCAGCTTAATTGACTTTCACACCGGGGAGCTGTTTTTT
>TRBV7-2|TRBJ1-6|-|TRBD1
CASSLEGADSPLHF
TGTGCCAGCAGCTTAGAGGGGGCGGATTCACCCCTCCACTTT
>TRBV11-2|TRBJ2-7|few|TRBD2
CASSLVGRGGREQYF
TGTGCCAGCAGCTTAGTTGGGCGGGGGGGCCGTGAGCAGTACTTC